This T cell receptor beta chain was sequenced during a study of T-cell reconstitution after alpha-beta-depleted transplantation in children. A TCRbeta library incorporating unique molecular identifiers was prepared. Using its own MiXCR run on the PCR reads, TCRdb lists one record per CDR3 protein. Among about 610,000 distinct CDR3 sequences listed, roughly a tenth were seen once. This clonotype has a handful of counts. CDR3 size: 13 residues. The V and J ends lost 3 bases and 7 bases respectively, with 11 bases between them. The TCR originated in a human donor who donated a stem cell graft to a child with acute myeloid leukemia. Specimen: PBMCs from the stem cell graft donor, collected from the stem cell graft. The chain joins TRBV12-3 or TRBV12-4 to TRBJ2-3; no clear D. The CDR3 loop reads CASSFVSSNTQYF. CDR3 DNA: TGTGCCAGCAGTTTTGTCTCCTCGAATACGCAGTATTTT.